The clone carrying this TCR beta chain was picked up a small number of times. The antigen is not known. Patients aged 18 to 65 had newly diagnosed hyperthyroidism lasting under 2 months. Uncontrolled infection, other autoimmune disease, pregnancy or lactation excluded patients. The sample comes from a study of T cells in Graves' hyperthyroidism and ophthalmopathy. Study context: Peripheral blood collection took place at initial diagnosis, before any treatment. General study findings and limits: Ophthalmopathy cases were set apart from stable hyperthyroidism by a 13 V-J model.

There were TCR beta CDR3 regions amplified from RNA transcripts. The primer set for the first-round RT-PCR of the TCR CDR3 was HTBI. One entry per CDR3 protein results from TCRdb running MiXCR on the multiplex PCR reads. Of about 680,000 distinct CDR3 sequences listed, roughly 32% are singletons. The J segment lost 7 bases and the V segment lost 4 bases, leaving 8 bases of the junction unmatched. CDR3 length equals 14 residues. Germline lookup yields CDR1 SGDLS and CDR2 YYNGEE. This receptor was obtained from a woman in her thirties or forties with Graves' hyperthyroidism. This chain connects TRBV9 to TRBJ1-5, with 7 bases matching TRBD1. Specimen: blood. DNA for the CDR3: TGTGCCAGCAGCCCTGGACAGGTGGGACAGCCCCAGCATTTT. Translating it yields CASSPGQVGQPQHF.